The next 28 T cell receptor beta chains were all read from a single sample in a study of blood T cell repertoires in COVID-19. Assay: immunoSEQ multiplex PCR; the TCRdb copy retains only in-frame clones and omits some. The repertoire includes a few hundred thousand clones, approximately 88% of them detected once, and about 10% sits in the top ten. Input material: peripheral blood. These receptors all stem from a woman between 65 and 79 years old with COVID-19, enrolled during active disease.

V gene TRBV7-2 combines with J gene TRBJ1-1; 8 positions match TRBD1. V was clipped by 3 bases and J by 5 bases; unmatched bases: 2. CDR3 size: 13 residues. Germline V gene data show CDR1 as SGHTA and CDR2 as FQGNSA. CDR3 DNA sequence: TGTGCCAGCAGCTTCACAGGGGGGACTGAAGCTTTCTTT. Amino acid sequence: CASSFTGGTEAFF.

In nucleotides, the CDR3 is TGTGCCAGCAGTCCGTCGGGGCGGGGGAAAATTGAAGCTTTCTTT. This gives the protein CASSPSGRGKIEAFF. The chain uses TRBV28 and TRBJ1-1; D possibly corresponds to TRBD1 (5 bases). The CDR3 extends over 15 amino acids. The germline gives CDR1 MDHEN, CDR2 SYDVKM. V was trimmed by 5 bases and J by 7 bases, leaving 20 bases between them.

This clone showed up just a few times. The J gene is TRBJ2-7, the V gene TRBV18; D not resolved. From germline, CDR1 is KGHSH and CDR2 LQKENI. Trimming took 3 bases from V and 3 from J, leaving 6 bases between them. The CDR3 consists of 12 residues. In nucleotides, the CDR3 is TGTGCCAGCTCACCCTCTTACTACGAGCAGTACTTC. Translated, it gives CASSPSYYEQYF. Filled out from reference TRBV18 and TRBJ2-7, the complete variable domain reads NAGVMQNPRHLVRRRGQEARLRCSPMKGHSHVYWYRQLPEEGLKFMVYLQKENIIDESGMPKERFSAEFPKEGPSILRIQQVVRGDSAAYFCASSPSYYEQYFGPGTRLTVT.

The chain combines TRBV27 with TRBJ2-1; 7 nucleotides line up with TRBD1. V shed 7 bases, J shed 7 bases, and the junction held 13 bases outside the gene matches. Germline CDR1 and CDR2: MNHEY and SMNVEV (reference sequence). This CDR3 contains 15 residues. The CDR3 is CASTRNGQVRNEQFF. For the CDR3, the DNA is TGTGCCAGCACCAGGAATGGACAGGTCAGGAATGAGCAGTTCTTC.

This rearrangement joins TRBV6-2 or TRBV6-3 to TRBJ2-1, with TRBD2 matching 11 bases. CDR1 is MNHEY and CDR2 is SVGEGT in the germline V gene. This CDR3 is built from 19 residues. The V and J ends lost 3 bases and 0 bases, in that order; junction bases with no gene match: 10. The CDR3 here is CASSYLAGGPSSSYNEQFF. In DNA, the CDR3 is TGTGCCAGCAGTTATCTAGCGGGAGGCCCCTCGAGCTCCTACAATGAGCAGTTCTTC.

V is TRBV28 and J is TRBJ2-7, with 7 bases that match TRBD1. V lost 1 base and J lost 5; bases outside the gene matches: 8. CDR1 is MDHEN, CDR2 SYDVKM, per germline. The CDR3 loop spans 15 amino acids. The CDR3 nucleotides read TGTGCCAGCAGTTTATCTGAGGGGGCGGCCCACGAGCAGTACTTC. Its protein is CASSLSEGAAHEQYF.

A single count supports this clone. The chain joins TRBV6-2 or TRBV6-3 to TRBJ1-2; D is ambiguous. Between the trimmed V and J ends, which lost 5 bases and 6 bases, there was a span of 16 bases. The CDR3 length is 14 residues. Looked up from germline, CDR1 is MNHEY and CDR2 is SVGEGT. The CDR3: CASSPPDGRDGYTF. The CDR3 DNA reads as TGTGCCAGCAGTCCCCCGGATGGGCGGGATGGCTACACCTTC.

The rearrangement links TRBV19 to TRBJ1-1, with 7 nucleotides matching TRBD1. V dropped 4 bases and J dropped 8; count of bases not matched to a gene: 7. CDR3 length: 13 residues. Germline V gene lookup returns CDR1 LNHDA and CDR2 SQIVND (reference sequence). CDR3 coding DNA: TGTGCCAGTAGTACAACCCGGGACAGCGAAGCTTTCTTT. Protein product: CASSTTRDSEAFF.

In the case of this clone: Other DNA sequences within the sample encode an identical CDR3. This sequence joins TRBV18 and TRBJ2-7, with D perhaps TRBD2 (6 bases). V gave up 0 bases and J gave up 6 bases, with 12 bases separating them. CDR1 is KGHSH, CDR2 LQKENI, per germline. This CDR3 is built from 14 residues. CDR3 nucleotides: TGTGCCAGCTCACCACCGGGAGGTGGCGGCGAGCAGTACTTC. Translation: CASSPPGGGGEQYF.

V gene TRBV27 combines with J gene TRBJ2-7; 9 bases map to TRBD1. This CDR3 has 14 residues. Losses at the gene ends were 4 bases for V and 4 bases for J; bases not matched to a gene: 5. Germline V gene data show CDR1 as MNHEY and CDR2 as SMNVEV (reference sequence). CDR3 nucleotides: TGTGCCAGCAGTTCAGGACAGGGGTATTACGAGCAGTACTTC. This gives the protein CASSSGQGYYEQYF.

This rearrangement joins TRBV7-3 to TRBJ2-1; unclear D gene. The germline V gene encodes CDR1 SGHTA and CDR2 FQGTGA. This CDR3 has 13 residues. V was shortened by 2 bases and J by 7 bases, with 9 bases between the two germline ends. CDR3 sequence: CASSLSVDNEQFF. CDR3 coding DNA: TGTGCCAGCAGCTTATCGGTAGATAATGAGCAGTTCTTC.

In this sample, this clone turned up a few times. This rearrangement joins TRBV11-3 to TRBJ1-2, with TRBD1 matching over 8 bases. V dropped 5 bases and J dropped 4; count of bases not matched to a gene: 3. There are 13 residues in the CDR3. Per germline, CDR1 SGHNT and CDR2 YENEEA. CDR3 nucleotide sequence: TGTGCCAGCAGCGAACAGGGGGGCTATGGCTACACCTTC. Translated: CASSEQGGYGYTF.

V usage is TRBV28 and J usage is TRBJ2-7, with D maybe TRBD1 (5 bases). CDR1 and CDR2 from the germline V gene are MDHEN and SYDVKM. This CDR3 has 15 residues. V lost 0 bases to trimming and J lost 2 bases, with 11 bases between them. The CDR3 protein is CASSLWETATYEQYF. The CDR3 bases are TGTGCCAGCAGTTTATGGGAGACAGCCACCTACGAGCAGTACTTC.

CDR3 loop: CASSPWGTDSGNTIYF. CDR3 DNA sequence: TGTGCCAGCAGCCCGTGGGGGACAGACTCTGGAAACACCATATATTTT. J is TRBJ1-3 and V is TRBV3-1 (or the pseudogene TRBV3-2); 7 nucleotides align to TRBD1. Trimming cost V 4 bases and J 0 bases; bases outside gene matches: 6. There are 16 residues in the CDR3. The germline gives CDR1 LGHDT, CDR2 YNNKEL (reference sequence).

This clone occurred a few times. This chain's CDR3 is CASSPGTLAGGSAYNEQFF. CDR3 DNA sequence: TGTGCCAGCTCACCAGGAACTCTAGCGGGAGGGTCGGCCTACAATGAGCAGTTCTTC. The V gene is TRBV18, the J gene TRBJ2-1, with 12 bases aligning to TRBD2. There are 19 residues in the CDR3. CDR1 and CDR2 (germline): KGHSH, LQKENI. Trimming removed 2 bases from V and 2 bases from J; junction bases left unmatched: 10.

The chain is built from TRBV6-5 and TRBJ2-7; 7 bases line up with TRBD1. The V gene end was trimmed by 6 bases and the J gene end by 2 bases; junction bases not matched to a gene: 7. Germline CDR1 MNHEY, CDR2 SVGAGI. CDR3 length: 14 amino acids. CDR3: CASRRQGSTYEQYF. Written as DNA, the CDR3 is TGTGCCAGCAGACGACAGGGATCTACCTACGAGCAGTACTTC.

V gene TRBV6-2 or TRBV6-3 combines with J gene TRBJ2-7, with TRBD2 identical over 10 bases. Germline CDR1 reads MNHEY; CDR2 reads SVGEGT. Unmatched junction bases numbered 8, after V lost 2 bases and J lost 7 bases. The CDR3 runs 15 residues. The CDR3 spells CASSYGLAGVWEQYF. CDR3 DNA sequence: TGTGCCAGCAGTTACGGTCTAGCGGGAGTATGGGAGCAGTACTTC.

This chain joins TRBV7-2 and TRBJ2-7; no reliable D call. The length of the CDR3 is 14 residues. Between the trimmed V and J ends, which lost 2 bases and 3 bases, there was a span of 11 bases. Germline loops: CDR1 SGHTA, CDR2 FQGNSA. CDR3 nucleotide sequence: TGTGCCAGCAGCTTATCAGGTGGAAACTACGAGCAGTACTTC. Its protein is CASSLSGGNYEQYF.

V and J are TRBV11-3 and TRBJ2-3, with D possibly being TRBD1 (6 bases). The germline CDR1 and CDR2 sequences are SGHNT and YENEEA. This CDR3 is 15 amino acids long. The V gene lost 6 bases and the J gene lost 1 base, with 14 bases spanning the gap. CDR3 DNA: TGTGCCAGCAGTTTCTCAGGGGACCGCACAGATACGCAGTATTTT. Translation gives CASSFSGDRTDTQYF.

This clone was counted a few times. The chain recombines TRBV9 with TRBJ2-5, with D hard to call. Trimming removed 2 bases from V and 0 bases from J, with 8 bases in between. From germline, CDR1 is SGDLS and CDR2 YYNGEE. There are 14 residues in the CDR3. CDR3 nucleotides: TGTGCCAGCAGCGTTCGGTCGGACCAAGAGACCCAGTACTTC. Its translation is CASSVRSDQETQYF.

There are a few counts of this clone. V gene TRBV7-9 combines with J gene TRBJ2-1; TRBD2 matches 7 bases. V trimming: 0 bases; J trimming: 0 bases; junction bases outside the gene matches: 5. Germline-derived CDR1 and CDR2 are SEHNR and FQNEAQ (reference sequence). CDR3 length: 17 residues. The CDR3 nucleotides read TGTGCCAGCAGCTTAGCGGGAGGGCCTAGCTCCTACAATGAGCAGTTCTTC. This encodes CASSLAGGPSSYNEQFF.

This chain joins TRBV7-3 and TRBJ1-1; TRBD1 matches at 7 bases. In germline, CDR1 is SGHTA, CDR2 FQGTGA. The CDR3 length is 13 residues. V shed 5 bases, J shed 7 bases, and the junction held 7 bases outside the gene matches. CDR3 loop: CASSPRQGLEAFF. CDR3 nucleotide sequence: TGTGCCAGCAGCCCTCGACAGGGACTTGAAGCTTTCTTT.

This chain uses TRBV3-1 (or the pseudogene TRBV3-2) with TRBJ2-3; maybe TRBD2 (6 bases). Trimming pared 0 bases from V and 5 bases from J, leaving 12 bases between. Germline loops: CDR1 LGHDT, CDR2 YNNKEL (reference sequence). CDR3 length equals 15 residues. The CDR3 is CASSQDASVGDTQYF. CDR3 bases: TGTGCCAGCAGCCAAGATGCTAGCGTGGGAGATACGCAGTATTTT.

The rearrangement joins TRBV30 to TRBJ1-2, with D possibly being TRBD1 (6 bases). Trimming cost V 1 base and J 3 bases, with 15 bases left between them. CDR1 and CDR2 from the germline V gene are GTSNPN and SVGIG (reference sequence). CDR3 length: 15 residues. CDR3 amino acids: CAWSGDRPRDYGYTF. The CDR3 DNA reads TGTGCCTGGAGTGGAGACAGGCCACGGGACTATGGCTACACCTTC.

The rearrangement uses TRBV6-5 and TRBJ2-7, with D maybe TRBD1 (6 bases). V was pared by 5 bases and J by 1 base, with 15 bases between. From germline, CDR1 is MNHEY and CDR2 SVGAGI. The CDR3 has 15 residues. The CDR3 nucleotides read TGTGCCAGCAGTCGGACAGAGGGGATATCCTACGAGCAGTACTTC. Its translation is CASSRTEGISYEQYF.

The chain has TRBV11-3 and TRBJ2-7; D remains ambiguous. This CDR3 comprises 11 residues. CDR1 is SGHNT, CDR2 YENEEA, per germline. V shed 1 base and J shed 5 bases, with 3 bases lying between them. Here the CDR3 DNA reads TGTGCCAGCAGCTTAGTTAACGAGCAGTACTTC. Protein: CASSLVNEQYF. The full variable domain, completed using reference TRBV11-3 and TRBJ2-7, is EAGVVQSPRYKIIEKKQPVAFWCNPISGHNTLYWYLQNLGQGPELLIRYENEEAVDDSQLPKDRFSAERLKGVDSTLKIQPAELGDSAVYLCASSLVNEQYFGPGTRLTVT.

V gene TRBV20-1 combines with J gene TRBJ1-1; D gene ambiguous. Germline V gene lookup returns CDR1 DFQATT and CDR2 SNEGSKA (reference sequence). This CDR3 comprises 11 residues. V gave up 1 base and J gave up 8 bases, with 8 bases separating them. CDR3 bases: TGCAGTGCTAGAGTTTCACAGGAAGCTTTCTTT. This encodes CSARVSQEAFF.

The chain joins TRBV6-1 to TRBJ2-1; 8 bases line up with TRBD2. CDR1 is MNHNS, CDR2 SASEGT, per germline. This CDR3 has 15 amino acids. J gave up 7 bases and V 2 bases, and 7 bases lay outside the gene matches. The CDR3 region is CASSEWGGRSNEQFF. The CDR3 DNA reads TGTGCCAGCAGTGAATGGGGCGGGAGGTCGAATGAGCAGTTCTTC.